The present T cell receptor (beta chain) was sequenced within a study of CD8 T cells in ankylosing spondylitis. Overall study results and limits: Clones that were linked to disease were CD8+ and were relatively rare in peripheral blood. Significantly higher representation of disease-linked clones was reported for matched ankylosing spondylitis synovial fluid. Some motif variants were previously reported in reactive arthritis synovial fluid and blood.

Concerning this clonotype itself: Its specificity is unknown.

Germline V lookup: CDR1 LGHNA, CDR2 YSLEER. The CDR3 runs to 16 residues. Trimming shortened V by 1 base and J by 2 bases, and 15 bases separated the two germline ends. One entry per CDR3 protein, called by TCRdb with MiXCR from the 5' RACE reads. The sample lists about 160,000 distinct CDR3 sequences; around 9.6% were seen once. Material for sequencing was blood, either unsorted or a sorted T cell fraction (not recorded which). The TCR originated in a female donor with ankylosing spondylitis or in good health (not recorded which). V and J are TRBV4-3 and TRBJ2-7, with D possibly being TRBD1 or TRBD2 (6 bases each). CDR3 residues: CASSQGLGGGPYEQYF. The CDR3 bases are TGCGCCAGCAGCCAAGGGTTAGGGGGAGGACCCTACGAGCAGTACTTC.